The 13 T cell receptor beta chains below come from one sample, sequenced in a study of sequential checkpoint blockade in melanoma. Sample treatment: randomized to nivolumab then ipilimumab (arm A) or the reverse (arm B). Sequenced by immunoSEQ multiplex PCR; TCRdb stores in-frame clones only, minus some. The sample lists some 6,200 clones; around 53% were seen once. The sequenced sample was CD8+ T cells sorted from blood (inferred from file names), obtained from a patient given nivolumab and ipilimumab in sequence. These receptors were obtained from a human donor with melanoma.

This clone was detected only a few times. CDR3 residues: CASSYRGGPRTGELFF. Written as DNA, the CDR3 is TGTGCCAGCAGCTACCGGGGAGGGCCCCGGACCGGGGAGCTGTTTTTT. The chain links TRBV7-9 to TRBJ2-2, with 7 bases that match TRBD2. This CDR3 contains 16 residues. V gave up 4 bases and J gave up 5 bases; unmatched junction bases: 10. Per the germline V gene, CDR1 is SEHNR and CDR2 is FQNEAQ (reference sequence).

This clone was picked up one time. This sequence joins TRBV7-8 and TRBJ2-7; maybe TRBD1 (6 bases). Trimming took off 6 bases at V and 1 base at J, with 10 bases between the two ends. CDR1 and CDR2 from the germline V gene are SGHVS and FQNEAQ. CDR3 length: 13 residues. CDR3 sequence: CASRHTGSYEQYF. The CDR3 DNA reads TGTGCCAGCAGACATACAGGGTCCTACGAGCAGTACTTC.

The J gene is TRBJ2-3, the V gene TRBV7-3; 9 nucleotides align to TRBD2. Losses at the gene ends were 5 bases for V and 2 bases for J; bases not matched to a gene: 5. There are 15 residues in the CDR3. Germline loops: CDR1 SGHTA, CDR2 FQGTGA. The CDR3 loop reads CASSPSGKTTDTQYF. CDR3 sequence (DNA): TGTGCCAGCAGCCCTAGCGGGAAAACCACAGATACGCAGTATTTT. The complete variable domain, with remaining parts taken from reference TRBV7-3 and TRBJ2-3, reads GAGVSQTPSNKVTEKGKYVELRCDPISGHTALYWYRQSLGQGPEFLIYFQGTGAADDSGLPNDRFFAVRPEGSVSTLKIQRTERGDSAVYLCASSPSGKTTDTQYFGPGTRLTVL.

The V gene is TRBV27, the J gene TRBJ1-5, with D tentatively TRBD1 (6 bases). V was trimmed by 3 bases and J by 3 bases, leaving 18 bases between them. CDR3 length equals 17 residues. The germline CDR1 and CDR2 sequences are MNHEY and SMNVEV (reference sequence). CDR3 sequence reads: CASSFRGSAIHNQPQHF. CDR3 sequence (DNA): TGTGCCAGCAGTTTCAGGGGCAGCGCAATTCACAATCAGCCCCAGCATTTT.

The chain combines TRBV7-9 with TRBJ2-5; the match to TRBD1 covers 9 bases. V trimming: 5 bases; J trimming: 4 bases; junction bases outside the gene matches: 8. There are 15 residues in the CDR3. Germline V gene lookup returns CDR1 SEHNR and CDR2 FQNEAQ (reference sequence). Here the CDR3 DNA reads TGTGCCAGCAGCAATCCGGGACAGGGATTAGAGACCCAGTACTTC. Translation: CASSNPGQGLETQYF. Full variable domain (missing parts from reference TRBV7-9 and TRBJ2-5): DTGVSQNPRHKITKRGQNVTFRCDPISEHNRLYWYRQTLGQGPEFLTYFQNEAQLEKSRLLSDRFSAERPKGSFSTLEIQRTEQGDSAMYLCASSNPGQGLETQYFGPGTRLLVL.

This clone has more than one count but fewer than ten. The genes are TRBV7-6 and TRBJ2-2, with 12 bases identical to TRBD2. The germline gives CDR1 SGHVS, CDR2 FNYEAQ. J lost 2 bases, V lost 5 bases, and 6 bases had no gene match. This CDR3 comprises 17 residues. The CDR3 sequence is CASSLGTSGPNTGELFF. The CDR3 DNA sequence: TGTGCCAGCAGCCTAGGGACTAGCGGGCCTAACACCGGGGAGCTGTTTTTT.

The chain combines TRBV15 with TRBJ2-5, with TRBD2 as a possible D gene (7 bases). CDR1 is LNHNV, CDR2 YYDKDF, per germline (reference sequence). The CDR3 covers 15 residues. Trimming shortened V by 0 bases and J by 4 bases, and 12 bases separated the two germline ends. The CDR3 sequence is CATSRDRGGPETQYF. The CDR3 DNA is TGTGCCACCAGCAGAGATAGGGGGGGGCCAGAGACCCAGTACTTC. The full variable domain, completed using reference TRBV15 and TRBJ2-5, is DAMVIQNPRYQVTQFGKPVTLSCSQTLNHNVMYWYQQKSSQAPKLLFHYYDKDFNNEADTPDNFQSRRPNTSFCFLDIRSPGLGDTAMYLCATSRDRGGPETQYFGPGTRLLVL.

V gene TRBV9 combines with J gene TRBJ1-5, with a possible D match to TRBD1 (6 bases). Between the trimmed V and J ends, which lost 4 bases and 5 bases, there was a span of 10 bases. The CDR3 has 13 amino acids. The germline V gene encodes CDR1 SGDLS and CDR2 YYNGEE. The chain's CDR3 is CASSSGVHQPQHF. As DNA, the CDR3 is TGTGCCAGCAGCTCAGGGGTCCATCAGCCCCAGCATTTT.

The V and J genes are TRBV5-4 and TRBJ2-1; possible D gene TRBD2, 5 bases. The CDR3 consists of 18 residues. Per germline, CDR1 SGHNT and CDR2 YYREEE (reference sequence). The V and J ends lost 4 bases and 3 bases respectively, with 23 bases between them. CDR3 sequence reads: CASSQSYTAGVGYNEQFF. CDR3 DNA: TGTGCCAGCAGCCAGTCCTACACCGCCGGGGTAGGCTACAATGAGCAGTTCTTC.

In regard to this clone: This same CDR3 is encoded by further DNA sequences in the sample. The chain joins TRBV6-5 to TRBJ1-5, with 7 bases aligning to TRBD1. Germline V lookup: CDR1 MNHEY, CDR2 SVGAGI. The CDR3 has 14 amino acids. V gave up 6 bases and J gave up 2 bases; unmatched junction bases: 4. The CDR3 DNA is TGTGCCAGCAGGCGGACAGGACGCAATCAGCCCCAGCATTTT. Residues: CASRRTGRNQPQHF.

This sequence joins TRBV7-2 and TRBJ2-1; 14 nucleotides agree with TRBD2. Trimming cost V 2 bases and J 10 bases; bases outside gene matches: 4. This CDR3 has 15 amino acids. CDR1 and CDR2 from the germline V gene are SGHTA and FQGNSA. The CDR3 sequence is CASSLRLAGGWEQFF. CDR3 in DNA: TGTGCCAGCAGCTTACGACTAGCGGGGGGGTGGGAGCAGTTCTTC.

This chain links TRBV6-4 with TRBJ1-2, with D possibly TRBD1 on 5 matching bases. With 2 bases removed from V and 4 bases from J, the gap between germline ends came to 14 bases. Germline V gene data show CDR1 as MRHNA and CDR2 as SNTAGT. This CDR3 is built from 15 residues. Here the CDR3 DNA reads TGTGCCAGCAGTGACGACGAGACGGGGGGCTATGGCTACACCTTC. Amino acid sequence: CASSDDETGGYGYTF.

Judged by abundance, this clone is large. V gene TRBV4-3 combines with J gene TRBJ2-5; D is uncertain. Germline loops: CDR1 LGHNA, CDR2 YSLEER. Trimming shortened V by 0 bases and J by 1 base, and 9 bases separated the two germline ends. The CDR3 is made up of 15 amino acids. In nucleotides, the CDR3 is TGCGCCAGCAGCCAAGATAGAGGCACCCAAGAGACCCAGTACTTC. Its protein is CASSQDRGTQETQYF.